This TCR beta chain stems from a study of Ad26.COV2.S vaccination and SARS-CoV-2 variants (dated by TCRdb to the early 2020s). Turning to the overall study: Donors in the vaccine arm were drawn from COV1001, a multicentre, randomized, double-blind, placebo-controlled phase I-IIa trial testing Ad26.COV2.S in healthy adults. A total of 32 samples were included in the TCR-sequenced set, comprising some 20 Ad26.COV2.S vaccine recipients, 5 placebo recipients and 8 SARS-CoV-2 convalescent individuals. Dosing of Ad26.COV2.S was intramuscular, at either 5x10^10 or 1x10^11 viral particles, delivered as one shot or as two shots spaced 56 days apart. TCRbeta repertoire sequencing served as the tool for gauging how specific and how broad the SARS-CoV-2-reactive T cell receptors were following Ad26.COV2.S vaccination. Investigators did not know the trial group allocation while performing experiments and assessing outcomes. Participants in the trial were split at random into five groups of five each, receiving low-dose or high-dose Ad26.COV2.S once or twice, or else placebo on both occasions. Overall study outcomes, separate from this receptor: After vaccination, spike-specific CD8+ and CD4+ T cell responses were reported to show substantial breadth. Vaccine and placebo recipients had comparable non-spike TCR breadth, which fits with the vaccine containing only spike. Ad26.COV2.S recipients had higher spike-specific TCR breadth than placebo recipients (P = 0.0014). The study was not powered for comparison of responses between vaccine doses or regimens. It was noted by the authors that total T cell responses may have been underestimated by the TCR breadth and depth analyses.

Sample treatment or condition, as interpreted from the label and publication: some 20 received Ad26.COV2.S at low or high dose, single or two shots; a few received placebo; per-sample allocation not given. For vaccine and placebo recipients, the sequenced repertoires came from samples collected on day 63 after the first injection. In Cohort 1b, about two dozen adults aged 18-55 years were enrolled at a single site in Boston, USA, between 29 July and 7 August 2020. Ad26.COV2.S was a replication-incompetent adenovirus type 26 vector that expressed a prefusion-stabilized SARS-CoV-2 spike protein derived from the original Wuhan strain. The immunoSEQ Assay was the method used to sequence TCRbeta CDR3 regions. After extraction, genomic DNA underwent amplification by bias-controlled multiplex PCR, followed by high-throughput sequencing. The paper's data handling went like this. To quantify the absolute abundance of each unique TCRbeta CDR3 region, sequences were collapsed and filtered. T cell fraction was estimated by normalizing TCRbeta template counts to usable DNA, with usable DNA measured through amplification of reference genes found in all nucleated cells. Repertoire TCRs were annotated as SARS-CoV-2-specific when V gene, CDR3 amino acid sequence and J gene were exactly matched to a known reactive TCR set. MIRA supplied the reference SARS-CoV-2 TCR set, which was filtered for enrichment in COVID-19-positive ImmuneCODE repertoires so that public or cross-reactive TCRs were removed. Using the MIRA antigens, annotated TCRs were further analysed by specific ORF or by position within an ORF. Breadth was defined as annotated unique rearrangements over total unique productive rearrangements; depth was the summed frequency of those rearrangements. Group comparisons of TCR breadth used two-sided Wilcoxon rank-sum tests. Here the immuneACCESS table is served through TCRdb, limited to in-frame sequences with V and J called. Missing clones are a known gap in these copies; in checked studies unresolved V genes cover under half, and the rest lacks a known reason. Clone size and the V and J calls come from that table; the DNA yielded D and trimming. For this sample the table gives roughly 680,000 clones, of which around 92% were detected only once. Around 1.5% of the sample goes to the ten largest clones.

Points on this clone: No antigen is known for it. No per-base quality is available; no much larger clone lies one base away.

CDR1 and CDR2, per the germline V gene (reference sequence), are LNHDA and SQIVND. Between the V and J ends, shortened by 2 bases and 0 bases respectively, the junction contains 13 bases. Spanning cysteine to phenylalanine, the CDR3 consists of 16 amino acids. Only the CDR3 DNA is retained, 48 bases long and in frame from the first base. The sample was peripheral blood, taken in a trial of Ad26.COV2.S vaccine versus placebo. The receptor was derived from a person aged 18-65 years who received the Ad26.COV2.S COVID-19 vaccine or a placebo. Recombination joined TRBV19 with TRBJ1-2, with no confident D gene call. This receptor has the CDR3 CASSIRATGSNYGYTF. The DNA sequence is TGTGCCAGTAGTATAAGGGCCACGGGGTCTAACTATGGCTACACCTTC.